The clone carrying this T cell receptor beta chain was recorded at least ten times. Its antigen is still unknown. This sample is drawn from a study of regulatory T cells in long-lasting Graves disease. Study in general: Antithyroid drugs had been given to newly diagnosed Graves' patients for under 3 months.

The CDR3 runs 14 residues. The V gene's germline CDR1 is SNHLY and CDR2 FYNNEI. After removal of 4 bases from V and 6 bases from J, the junction contained 2 bases not matched to a gene. The study, taken as a whole, reports: More public clonotypes were shared by persistent patients (approximately 3,000) than by new patients (roughly 970). Graves' patients with persistent disease showed TCR diversity lower than patients newly diagnosed.

The time point denotes: newly diagnosed GD, antithyroid drugs for less than 3 months. After RNA was extracted from PBMCs, the TCR library was made from it. Libraries of TCR beta came from iRepertoire HTBI primers plus Arm-PCR of CDR3 regions. From the multiplex PCR reads, TCRdb called clonotypes with MiXCR, one entry per CDR3 protein. The sample holds roughly 420,000 distinct CDR3 sequences, approximately 16% seen once. These data also formed part of another study, on T cells in Graves' hyperthyroidism and ophthalmopathy. That work states: First-round RT-PCR targeting the TCR CDR3 was performed with the HTBI primer set.

V usage is TRBV2 and J usage is TRBJ1-4, with 10 bases matching TRBD1. This specimen consisted of peripheral blood mononuclear cells (PBMCs), obtained at new diagnosis, from a patient treated with antithyroid drugs. The sequence was obtained from a woman younger than 45 with Graves disease. The DNA for the CDR3 is TGTGCCAGCAGTGGGGGGACAGGGGATGAAAAACTGTTTTTT. Its protein is CASSGGTGDEKLFF.